Each of the 20 T cell receptor beta chains below was sequenced from the same sample in a study of PD-L1 blockade in urothelial cancer. Sequencing was performed with immunoSEQ multiplex PCR; in TCRdb, only in-frame clones are kept and a portion is missing. The sample shows tens of thousands of clones, approximately 80% of them seen only once. The sample here was PBMCs, taken around atezolizumab (anti-PD-L1) treatment. The source of these receptors is a man in his 70s with urothelial cancer.

This clone appeared once. The sample has other DNA sequences that encode this CDR3 too. V gene TRBV5-1 combines with J gene TRBJ2-1; 15 bases map to TRBD2. CDR1 is SGHRS, CDR2 YFSETQ, per germline. This CDR3 spans 17 amino acids. The J segment lost 2 bases and the V segment lost 0 bases, leaving 0 bases of the junction unmatched. The CDR3 spells CASSLGTSGRAYNEQFF. The CDR3 nucleotides are TGCGCCAGCAGCTTGGGGACTAGCGGGAGGGCCTACAATGAGCAGTTCTTC.

The sample holds one count of this clone. The DNA for the CDR3 is TGTGCCAGCAGCCTTGGGGGGACAGGCTGGCAAGAGACCCAGTACTTC. As protein: CASSLGGTGWQETQYF. The chain links TRBV5-4 to TRBJ2-5, with 8 bases aligning to TRBD1. CDR1 SGHNT and CDR2 YYREEE come from the germline V gene (reference sequence). The CDR3 loop spans 16 amino acids. The ends lost 4 bases at V and 2 bases at J; junction bases unmatched: 10.

The chain joins TRBV7-2 to TRBJ1-4; 7 nucleotides agree with TRBD1. CDR1 and CDR2 (germline): SGHTA, FQGNSA. Unmatched junction bases numbered 2, after V lost 6 bases and J lost 1 base. This CDR3 is 14 amino acids long. This CDR3 reads CASSRTGTNEKLFF. The CDR3 bases are TGTGCCAGCAGTCGGACAGGAACTAATGAAAAACTGTTTTTT.

The genes are TRBV29-1 and TRBJ2-7; tentatively, D is TRBD2 (5 bases). Deletions cut 6 bases from V and 3 bases from J, with 18 bases between. The germline CDR1 and CDR2 sequences are SQVTM and ANQGSEA. CDR3 size: 14 residues. This CDR3 is CSVGRGGRIYEQYF. CDR3 nucleotides: TGCAGCGTCGGACGCGGAGGACGCATCTACGAGCAGTACTTC.

The gene calls are TRBV28 and TRBJ2-7; TRBD1 aligns across 7 bases. CDR3 length: 13 residues. J gave up 0 bases and V 6 bases, and 2 bases lay outside the gene matches. Germline lookup yields CDR1 MDHEN and CDR2 SYDVKM. In nucleotides, the CDR3 is TGTGCCAGCAGGGGACAGACCTCCTACGAGCAGTACTTC. This translates into CASRGQTSYEQYF.

The J gene is TRBJ1-5, the V gene TRBV29-1; D remains ambiguous. V was clipped by 4 bases and J by 0 bases, with 10 bases between them. Germline assignment: CDR1 SQVTM and CDR2 ANQGSEA. This CDR3 is built from 14 residues. The CDR3 region is CSVGTAYSNQPQHF. The CDR3 DNA sequence: TGCAGCGTTGGTACAGCCTATAGCAATCAGCCCCAGCATTTT.

The chain uses TRBV29-1 and TRBJ2-5; possibly TRBD2 for D (6 bases). Trimming removed 7 bases at V and 4 bases at J, with 16 bases between. The CDR3 length is 13 residues. Germline V gene lookup returns CDR1 SQVTM and CDR2 ANQGSEA. CDR3 nucleotides: TGCAGCGGGAGGGAAGTGGGCACAGAGACCCAGTACTTC. Translating it yields CSGREVGTETQYF.

The V gene is TRBV18, the J gene TRBJ2-7, with D unresolved. The CDR3 is 13 residues long. The V gene lost 3 bases and the J gene lost 6 bases, with 12 bases spanning the gap. Germline loops: CDR1 KGHSH, CDR2 LQKENI. As DNA, the CDR3 is TGTGCCAGCTCACCGGCGGAGATTGCCGAGCAGTACTTC. Protein sequence: CASSPAEIAEQYF.

V is TRBV28 and J is TRBJ2-5, with 15 bases aligning to TRBD2. The V and J ends lost 5 bases and 2 bases, in that order; junction bases with no gene match: 15. Germline CDR1 and CDR2: MDHEN and SYDVKM. This CDR3 comprises 20 residues. The CDR3 DNA follows: TGTGCCAGCAGTCGAGGGACTAGCGGGAGGATACTGTATGGTCAAGAGACCCAGTACTTC. Amino acid sequence: CASSRGTSGRILYGQETQYF.

This chain links TRBV5-1 with TRBJ2-3; possibly TRBD1 for D (5 bases). CDR1 and CDR2 from the germline V gene are SGHRS and YFSETQ. The CDR3 consists of 15 residues. V shed 0 bases and J shed 0 bases, with 8 bases lying between them. In DNA, the CDR3 is TGCGCCAGCAGCTTGGGGGGCATTAGCACAGATACGCAGTATTTT. It encodes CASSLGGISTDTQYF.

The rearrangement uses TRBV5-6 and TRBJ2-5; tentatively, D is TRBD1 (5 bases). Trimming cost V 4 bases and J 0 bases, with 22 bases left between them. Germline CDR1 SGHDT, CDR2 YYEEEE. This CDR3 contains 18 residues. For the CDR3, the DNA is TGTGCCAGCAGCGTTATACACACAGGTTCCTCAAACCAAGAGACCCAGTACTTC. Its translation is CASSVIHTGSSNQETQYF. The variable domain in full, with the rest retrieved from reference TRBV5-6 and TRBJ2-5, is DAGVTQSPTHLIKTRGQQVTLRCSPKSGHDTVSWYQQALGQGPQFIFQYYEEEERQRGNFPDRFSGHQFPNYSSELNVNALLLGDSALYLCASSVIHTGSSNQETQYFGPGTRLLVL.

CDR3 sequence: CASSSWDSSHNEQFF. The DNA of the CDR3 is TGTGCCAGCAGCTCGTGGGACTCGAGCCACAATGAGCAGTTCTTC. The chain couples TRBV7-9 to TRBJ2-1; weak D call: TRBD2 (6 bases). Trimming pared 4 bases from V and 5 bases from J, leaving 15 bases between. Germline V gene lookup returns CDR1 SEHNR and CDR2 FQNEAQ (reference sequence). This CDR3 is 15 amino acids long.

The CDR3 nucleotides are TGTGCCAGCAGTCCCCTCTGGGGGGGCACCGAAGCTTTCTTT. Its translation is CASSPLWGGTEAFF. The rearrangement joins TRBV28 to TRBJ1-1; D perhaps matches TRBD1 (6 bases). CDR1 is MDHEN and CDR2 is SYDVKM in the germline V gene. The CDR3 has 14 amino acids. Trimming took 5 bases from V and 8 from J, leaving 18 bases between them.

The chain joins TRBV18 to TRBJ2-7, with 7 bases identical to TRBD1. The CDR3 runs to 12 residues. V trimming: 2 bases; J trimming: 5 bases; junction bases outside the gene matches: 0. Germline CDR1 and CDR2: KGHSH and LQKENI. CDR3 protein: CASSPTGDEQYF. The CDR3 DNA sequence: TGTGCCAGCTCACCAACAGGGGACGAGCAGTACTTC.

V gene TRBV28 combines with J gene TRBJ1-5, with 10 bases matching TRBD1. This CDR3 spans 15 amino acids. Trimming at V came to 6 bases and at J to 11 bases, leaving 13 bases not matched to a gene. Germline-derived CDR1 and CDR2 are MDHEN and SYDVKM. The CDR3 region is CASSPGQGGPGTQHF. The CDR3 DNA is TGTGCCAGCAGCCCAGGACAGGGGGGGCCGGGGACCCAGCATTTT.

The chain recombines TRBV5-5 with TRBJ1-2; 9 nucleotides line up with TRBD1. The CDR3 runs 14 residues. From germline, CDR1 is SGHKS and CDR2 YYEKEE (reference sequence). With 3 bases clipped from V and 8 bases from J, the junction kept 8 bases outside the gene matches. CDR3 amino acids: CASSSGTGNGGYTF. The DNA of the CDR3 is TGTGCCAGCAGCTCGGGGACAGGGAATGGCGGCTACACCTTC.

The V gene is TRBV2, the J gene TRBJ2-7, with TRBD1 identical over 11 bases. V gave up 4 bases and J gave up 0 bases; unmatched junction bases: 2. CDR1 and CDR2 from the germline V gene are SNHLY and FYNNEI. The CDR3 sequence is 15 residues long. CDR3 loop: CASSGDRGGSYEQYF. The CDR3 DNA is TGTGCCAGCAGTGGGGACAGGGGGGGCTCCTACGAGCAGTACTTC.

V and J are TRBV28 and TRBJ1-3; 7 nucleotides agree with TRBD1. Germline CDR1 reads MDHEN; CDR2 reads SYDVKM. The CDR3 sequence is 14 residues long. Unmatched junction bases numbered 6, after V lost 3 bases and J lost 7 bases. This CDR3 reads CASSFDRVLNTIYF. The CDR3 nucleotides read TGTGCCAGCAGTTTCGACAGGGTTCTGAACACCATATATTTT. The entire variable domain, with the rest obtained from reference TRBV28 and TRBJ1-3, is as follows: DVKVTQSSRYLVKRTGEKVFLECVQDMDHENMFWYRQDPGLGLRLIYFSYDVKMKEKGDIPEGYSVSREKKERFSLILESASTNQTSMYLCASSFDRVLNTIYFGEGSWLTVV.

The genes are TRBV15 and TRBJ2-5; tentatively, D is TRBD1 (6 bases). Germline V gene sequence: CDR1 LNHNV, CDR2 YYDKDF (reference sequence). This CDR3 is built from 13 residues. The V gene lost 5 bases and the J gene lost 6 bases, with 13 bases spanning the gap. The CDR3 coding sequence is TGTGCCACCAGCCTCGACAGGCTTCAGACCCAGTACTTC. It yields the protein CATSLDRLQTQYF. The whole variable domain, filled in from reference TRBV15 and TRBJ2-5, reads DAMVIQNPRYQVTQFGKPVTLSCSQTLNHNVMYWYQQKSSQAPKLLFHYYDKDFNNEADTPDNFQSRRPNTSFCFLDIRSPGLGDTAMYLCATSLDRLQTQYFGPGTRLLVL.

In this sample, this clone turned up once. The chain carries TRBV6-1 and TRBJ1-5; D perhaps matches TRBD1 (6 bases). The CDR3 is 15 residues long. Trimming stripped 4 bases from V and 3 bases from J, with 13 bases between. CDR1 MNHNS and CDR2 SASEGT come from the germline V gene. The CDR3 reads CASSAGGQSNQPQHF. CDR3 DNA: TGTGCCAGCAGTGCCGGCGGACAGTCCAATCAGCCCCAGCATTTT.